This TCR beta chain derives from a study of blood T cell repertoires in COVID-19. Assay: immunoSEQ multiplex PCR; the TCRdb copy retains only in-frame clones and omits some. Among around 130,000 clones, approximately 83% were seen once, and the ten largest hold around 8.6%. V gave up 4 bases and J gave up 2 bases; unmatched junction bases: 13. CDR1 SGHRS and CDR2 YFSETQ come from the germline V gene. The CDR3 spans 17 residues. Sequencing was performed on peripheral blood. This clonotype was sampled from a human donor in a cohort sampled during active COVID-19. The V call is TRBV5-1, the J call TRBJ2-3; 7 bases are a match to TRBD2. The CDR3 nucleotides are TGCGCCAGCAGCCCAAGGACCGGGACTAAGTTCACAGATACGCAGTATTTT. Residues: CASSPRTGTKFTDTQYF.